This TCR beta chain was recovered during a study of blood T cell repertoires in COVID-19. About the study: COVID-19 samples collected from the United States, Italy and Spain covered acute and convalescent phases.

How the authors handled the data: For nucleated cells, counts were estimated from reference gene primer amplification. Data came from immunoSEQ multiplex PCR; TCRdb stores just in-frame clones and leaves some out. That table is the source of V, J and clone size, and D and trimming were worked out from the DNA. The top ten clones hold over 3.5% of a sample with just over 300,000 clones, over 75% of them seen once. This clone has just one count. V was clipped by 4 bases and J by 4 bases, with 17 bases between them. This CDR3 comprises 16 residues. Germline V CDR1 and CDR2: MNHEY, SMNVEV (reference sequence). Participants reported their clinical history, and cohort assignment relied on those reports. Recovered status applied to Cohort 3 donors who had two consecutive negative PCRs. It also applied to those with clearance or with symptom resolution.

The genes are TRBV27 and TRBJ1-5; D might be TRBD1 (6 bases). Specimen: PBMCs or T cells enriched from blood (not recorded which). The sequence was collected from a young man who had recovered from COVID-19. The DNA of the CDR3 is TGTGCCAGCAGTTCCCGACAGGCAGCTGGAAATCAGCCCCAGCATTTT. This translates into CASSSRQAAGNQPQHF.